This T cell receptor (beta chain) was identified in a study of beta chain features in type 1 diabetes. Notes on the study in general: Patients and controls would be equally affected if PCR favored shorter templates.

Germline V gives CDR1 MGHRA, CDR2 YSYEKL. The germline V and J ends were trimmed by 5 bases and 6 bases, with 19 bases remaining between them. The CDR3 length is 16 residues. Using CD45RO/CCR7/CD25/CD127/CD95/CD27, CD4+ naive, central memory, regulatory and stem cell-like memory cells were sorted. Expressed TCRB transcripts were sequenced because the entire RNA isolate underwent reverse transcription. Generated by immunoSEQ multiplex PCR, the TCRdb table keeps only in-frame clones and is missing some. The sample comprises some 150,000 clones, 9% to 10% of which are singletons, and about 0.6% rests with the top ten. On this clone itself: Its specificity is not known.

The sequence was obtained from a woman in her thirties or forties in good health. Sequencing was done on a sample of central memory CD4+ T cells from blood. The chain recombines TRBV4-1 with TRBJ1-4; weak D call: TRBD1 (6 bases). The CDR3 reads CASSNIEGERDEKLFF. DNA of the CDR3: TGCGCCAGCAGCAATATCGAGGGGGAGAGAGATGAAAAACTGTTTTTT.